A selection of T cell receptor beta chains follows, all from one sample in a study of Ad26.COV2.S vaccination and SARS-CoV-2 variants. This table comes from immunoSEQ multiplex PCR, and its TCRdb copy is limited to in-frame clones, with some not included. The sample lists 150,000 to 200,000 clones, around 88% occurring once. This sample comprised peripheral blood, obtained after recovery from COVID-19. The source is a human donor who had recovered from COVID-19. CDR3s include the opening cysteine and the closing phenylalanine or tryptophan. Fields, in order: V gene, clone size, D gene, J gene, CDR3 DNA, CDR3 protein. A D gene is named only where the DNA matches it firmly. The size field is filled for only some rows; it gives once, few, many or a size class.

TRBV5-8	.	.	TRBJ1-1	TGTGCCAGCATCCTCCCCCACCGAAACACTGAAGCTTTCTTT	CASILPHRNTEAFF
TRBV28	.	TRBD1	TRBJ1-3	TGTGCCAGCAGTTCCGGGACAGCTGGAAACACCATATATTTT	CASSSGTAGNTIYF
TRBV19	.	.	TRBJ1-4	TGTGCCAGTCCCGACCCGGGGGCTAATGAAAAACTGTTTTTT	CASPDPGANEKLFF
TRBV6-6	.	.	TRBJ2-2	TGTGCCAGCAGTTACCCCACCGGGGAGCTGTTTTTT	CASSYPTGELFF
TRBV28	.	.	TRBJ1-1	TGTGCCAGCAGTCCTATACGGGCCGGGAGCACTGAAGCTTTCTTT	CASSPIRAGSTEAFF
TRBV6-2/TRBV6-3	.	.	TRBJ1-4	TGTGCCAGCAGTTACCAAGGGAAATTGGGTGAAAAACTGTTTTTT	CASSYQGKLGEKLFF
TRBV14	.	.	TRBJ1-2	TGTGCCAGCAGTCCGACTCCTAACTATGGCTACACCTTC	CASSPTPNYGYTF
TRBV11-3	.	TRBD1	TRBJ2-5	TGTGCCAGCAGCTTAAACAGGGGTGAGACCCAGTACTTC	CASSLNRGETQYF
TRBV7-2	.	.	TRBJ1-2	TGTGCCAGCAGCTTAGCAGTGGAGGCCTATGGCTACACCTTC	CASSLAVEAYGYTF
TRBV12-3/TRBV12-4	.	.	TRBJ1-5	TGTGCCAGCAGTTTAACAAACAATCAGCCCCAGCATTTT	CASSLTNNQPQHF
TRBV18	once	.	TRBJ1-1	TGTGCCAGCTCAGAGACTAACACTGAAGCTTTCTTT	CASSETNTEAFF
TRBV6-4	.	.	TRBJ2-2	TGTGCCAGCAGTGACTCGAGTCGAGGAAATCCCGGGGAGCTGTTTTTT	CASSDSSRGNPGELFF
TRBV11-2	once	.	TRBJ1-1	TGTGCCAGCAGCGGGGTAGTGAACACTGAAGCTTTCTTT	CASSGVVNTEAFF
TRBV5-6	.	.	TRBJ2-7	TGTGCCAGCAGCCCGACGGAGGGGCCTTCCTGGGAGCAGTACTTC	CASSPTEGPSWEQYF
TRBV28	.	.	TRBJ2-1	TGTGCCAGCAGTCCAACTAGGGATGAGCAGTTCTTC	CASSPTRDEQFF
TRBV5-8	.	TRBD2	TRBJ2-7	TGTGCCATAACCAGCGGGGGGGTCTCCTACGAGCAGTACTTC	CAITSGGVSYEQYF
TRBV19	.	.	TRBJ2-7	TGTGCCAGTAGTATAAAAGGGGAGCAGTACTTC	CASSIKGEQYF
TRBV27	once	.	TRBJ1-3	TGTGCCAGCAGTTTAGGGACGGTCGGAAACACCATATATTTT	CASSLGTVGNTIYF
TRBV29-1	few	.	TRBJ1-5	TGCAGCGTTGTTTCTGGGGGCAATCAGCCCCAGCATTTT	CSVVSGGNQPQHF
TRBV5-4	once	TRBD2	TRBJ2-1	TGTGCCAGCAGCTTGACTAGCGGGCCTTACAATGAGCAGTTCTTC	CASSLTSGPYNEQFF
TRBV4-1	once	.	TRBJ1-1	TGCGCCAGCAGCCAAATCCCCGGGATGAACACTGAAGCTTTCTTT	CASSQIPGMNTEAFF
TRBV4-1	.	.	TRBJ2-3	TGCGCCAGCAGCCAGCGGGAACGGGCCACAGATACGCAGTATTTT	CASSQRERATDTQYF